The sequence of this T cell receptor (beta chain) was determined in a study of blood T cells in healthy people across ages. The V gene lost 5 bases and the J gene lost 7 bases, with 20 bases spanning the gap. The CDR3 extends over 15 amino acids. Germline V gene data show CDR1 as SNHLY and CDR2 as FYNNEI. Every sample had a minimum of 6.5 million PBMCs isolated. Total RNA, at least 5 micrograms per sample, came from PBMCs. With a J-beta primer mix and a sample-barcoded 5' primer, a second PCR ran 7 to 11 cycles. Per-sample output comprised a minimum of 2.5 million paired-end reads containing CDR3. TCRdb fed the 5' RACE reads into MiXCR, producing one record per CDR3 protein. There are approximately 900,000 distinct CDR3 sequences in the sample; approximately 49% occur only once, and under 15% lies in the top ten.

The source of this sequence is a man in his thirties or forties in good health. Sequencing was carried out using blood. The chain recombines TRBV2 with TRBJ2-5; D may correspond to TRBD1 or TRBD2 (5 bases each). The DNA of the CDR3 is TGTGCCAGCAGTCAGATTGGGACGGAGAGTGGGACCCAGTACTTC. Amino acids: CASSQIGTESGTQYF.